This is a list of T cell receptor beta chains from one sample in a study of T cells in Graves' hyperthyroidism and ophthalmopathy. TCRdb reprocessed the multiplex PCR reads with MiXCR, giving one entry per CDR3 protein. The sample holds fewer than 900,000 distinct CDR3 sequences, around 20% seen once. Specimen: blood. The origin of the receptors is a woman between 45 and 60 years old with Graves' hyperthyroidism that later progressed to Graves' ophthalmopathy. CDR3s include the opening cysteine and the closing phenylalanine or tryptophan. A D gene is named only where the DNA matches it firmly. Clone size appears in some rows only: once, few, many, or a class for an expanded clone.

clone_size | j_call | v_call | d_call | cdr3_length | cdr3_aa | cdr3_nt
few | TRBJ2-2 | TRBV9 | . | 16 | CASSVVSEGGTGELFF | TGTGCCAGCAGCGTAGTGTCCGAAGGAGGCACCGGGGAGCTGTTTTTT
few | TRBJ1-6 | TRBV5-4 | . | 15 | CASGTGKGNNSPLHF | TGTGCCAGCGGCACAGGGAAAGGGAATAATTCACCCCTCCACTTT
many | TRBJ1-6 | TRBV12-3/TRBV12-4 | TRBD1 | 16 | CASSPDRVTYNSPLHF | TGTGCCAGCAGCCCGGACAGGGTCACCTATAATTCACCCCTCCACTTT
few | TRBJ1-5 | TRBV19 | . | 15 | CASSMDWGRNQPQHF | TGTGCCAGTAGTATGGACTGGGGGAGGAATCAGCCCCAGCATTTT
few | TRBJ2-3 | TRBV11-2 | TRBD2 | 16 | CASSLASGVSTDTQYF | TGTGCCAGCAGCTTAGCTAGCGGGGTGAGCACAGATACGCAGTATTTT
few | TRBJ1-2 | TRBV6-1 | . | 14 | CASNFGTPDDGYTF | TGTGCCAGCAATTTCGGGACACCTGACGATGGCTACACCTTC
. | TRBJ2-3 | TRBV19 | TRBD2 | 15 | CASTLGGGSTDTQYF | TGTGCCAGTACCCTCGGGGGGGGTAGCACAGATACGCAGTATTTT
many | TRBJ1-1 | TRBV7-9 | . | 14 | CASSLEQPNTEAFF | TGTGCCAGCAGCTTAGAACAGCCGAACACTGAAGCTTTCTTT
. | TRBJ1-1 | TRBV5-1 | . | 14 | CASSPIQGNTEAFF | TGCGCCAGCAGCCCGATACAGGGGAACACTGAAGCTTTCTTT
many | TRBJ1-1 | TRBV3-1 | . | 16 | CASSQAGASMNTEAFF | TGTGCCAGCAGCCAAGCTGGCGCATCCATGAACACTGAAGCTTTCTTT
few | TRBJ2-1 | TRBV20-1 | TRBD2 | 21 | CSARKFRTAGDLFSSYNEQFF | TGCAGTGCTAGAAAATTCCGTACGGCGGGGGACCTTTTCAGCTCCTACAATGAGCAGTTCTTC
. | TRBJ1-6 | TRBV27 | . | 15 | CASSVSTGFGSPLHF | TGTGCCAGCAGTGTATCGACGGGGTTTGGATCACCCCTCCACTTT
many | TRBJ2-1 | TRBV11-2 | . | 15 | CASSRSGTTYNEQFF | TGTGCCAGCAGCCGTAGCGGAACCACCTACAATGAGCAGTTCTTC
. | TRBJ2-7 | TRBV6-5 | . | 11 | CASSYGHEQYF | TGTGCCAGCAGTTACGGGCACGAGCAGTACTTC
many | TRBJ1-4 | TRBV2 | . | 13 | CASSEFRGEKLFF | TGTGCCAGCAGTGAGTTCAGGGGAGAAAAACTGTTTTTT
. | TRBJ2-3 | TRBV3-1 | TRBD2 | 16 | CASSQGSGGVTDTQYF | TGTGCCAGCAGCCAAGGCAGCGGGGGAGTGACAGATACGCAGTATTTT
many | TRBJ2-1 | TRBV2 | . | 15 | CASSLRDLTFNEQFF | TGTGCCAGCAGTCTCCGGGACTTGACATTCAATGAGCAGTTCTTC
. | TRBJ1-5 | TRBV4-1 | TRBD1 | 16 | CASRRSTGDSNQPQHF | TGCGCCAGCAGAAGGTCGACAGGGGATAGCAATCAGCCCCAGCATTTT
few | TRBJ1-2 | TRBV11-1 | TRBD1 | 15 | CASSPPGTGRDGYTF | TGTGCCAGCAGCCCGCCCGGGACAGGGAGGGATGGCTACACCTTC
. | TRBJ2-2 | TRBV7-3 | TRBD2 | 17 | CASSSLAGGPPTGELFF | TGTGCCAGCAGCTCACTAGCGGGGGGGCCTCCCACCGGGGAGCTGTTTTTT
. | TRBJ2-1 | TRBV7-2 | . | 15 | CASSLALGRYNEQFF | TGTGCCAGCAGCTTAGCCCTAGGACGGTACAATGAGCAGTTCTTC
few | TRBJ1-4 | TRBV27 | TRBD1 | 15 | CASSPSGGRGEKLFF | TGTGCCAGCTCTCCATCAGGGGGCCGGGGTGAAAAACTGTTTTTT
few | TRBJ2-3 | TRBV12-3/TRBV12-4 | TRBD2 | 17 | CASRVDLAGGLDDTQYF | TGTGCCAGCAGAGTAGACTTAGCGGGGGGTCTGGATGATACGCAGTATTTT
. | TRBJ1-1 | TRBV6-1 | . | 15 | CASSEGVIGNTEAFF | TGTGCCAGCAGTGAAGGGGTCATTGGGAACACTGAAGCTTTCTTT
. | TRBJ2-7 | TRBV30 | . | 16 | CAWTPGGAGSSYEQYF | TGTGCCTGGACCCCCGGGGGCGCAGGGAGCTCCTACGAGCAGTACTTC
. | TRBJ2-1 | TRBV18 | TRBD1 | 15 | CASSDMAGTGYEQFF | TGTGCCAGCTCAGATATGGCCGGGACAGGGTATGAGCAGTTCTTC
. | TRBJ2-1 | TRBV27 | . | 16 | CASSLSINFFYNEQFF | TGTGCCAGCAGTTTATCAATCAACTTCTTCTACAATGAGCAGTTCTTC
few | TRBJ2-2 | TRBV6-1 | . | 13 | CASSSIITGELFF | TGTGCCAGCAGTTCCATAATAACCGGGGAGCTGTTTTTT
. | TRBJ1-2 | TRBV10-1 | . | 13 | CASSESRARGYTF | TGCGCCAGCAGTGAGTCTAGGGCGAGGGGCTACACCTTC
. | TRBJ2-3 | TRBV11-2 | TRBD2 | 15 | CASSTSGGAWGTQYF | TGTGCCAGCAGCACCAGCGGGGGGGCGTGGGGTACGCAGTATTTT
many | TRBJ1-1 | TRBV27 | . | 13 | CASRDSQNTEAFF | TGTGCCAGCAGGGACAGCCAGAACACTGAAGCTTTCTTT
. | TRBJ2-3 | TRBV12-5 | . | 14 | CASGFVSSTDTQYF | TGTGCTAGTGGTTTTGTAAGTAGCACAGATACGCAGTATTTT
. | TRBJ1-3 | TRBV5-1 | . | 14 | CASSLGGNGNTIYF | TGCGCCAGCAGCTTGGGAGGGAATGGAAACACCATATATTTT
. | TRBJ2-3 | TRBV24-1 | . | 15 | CATSDPPPSTDTQYF | TGTGCCACCAGTGATCCGCCGCCTAGCACAGATACGCAGTATTTT
. | TRBJ1-2 | TRBV3-1 | TRBD1 | 14 | CASSQNTGEGGYTF | TGTGCCAGCAGCCAAAACACAGGGGAAGGAGGCTACACCTTC
many | TRBJ2-1 | TRBV12-3/TRBV12-4 | TRBD1 | 16 | CASTQLRDREANEQFF | TGTGCCAGCACCCAGCTCCGGGACAGGGAGGCCAATGAGCAGTTCTTC
. | TRBJ1-2 | TRBV5-1 | TRBD1 | 15 | CASSPGGQTNYGYTF | TGCGCCAGCAGCCCGGGGGGACAGACGAACTATGGCTACACCTTC
many | TRBJ2-1 | TRBV11-2 | TRBD2 | 15 | CASSLESGGPNEQFF | TGTGCCAGCAGCTTAGAGTCGGGGGGACCCAATGAGCAGTTCTTC
many | TRBJ2-3 | TRBV2 | TRBD2 | 16 | CASSGAGGASTDTQYF | TGTGCCAGCAGCGGTGCGGGGGGAGCTAGCACAGATACGCAGTATTTT